A selection of T cell receptor beta chains follows, all from one sample in a study of cytomegalovirus exposure and HLA in healthy donors. Profiling relied on immunoSEQ multiplex PCR, and the TCRdb table lists in-frame clones only, not all of them. The table shows some 130,000 clones, with more than 75% occurring only once. What was sequenced was PBMCs. These receptors all stem from a male donor in good health and CMV-seronegative. Both conserved end residues are part of each CDR3. The D gene is left open where the match is weak. Clone size is not always given. Where it is, it says once, few, many or a class for expanded clones.

CDR3	DNA	J	D	V	size
CAIRQGPNAEAFF	TGTGCCATCAGACAGGGGCCTAACGCTGAAGCTTTCTTT	TRBJ1-1	TRBD1	TRBV10-3	-
CASSPLAEGTQYF	TGTGCCAGCTCACCGTTGGCAGAGGGGACCCAGTACTTC	TRBJ2-5	-	TRBV18	-
CASSPGGGVNNEQFF	TGTGCCAGCAGCCCGGGTGGGGGGGTCAACAATGAGCAGTTCTTC	TRBJ2-1	TRBD2	TRBV7-9	once
CASSPAGLAGNTIYF	TGTGCCAGCAGTCCCGCAGGGCTAGCTGGAAACACCATATATTTT	TRBJ1-3	-	TRBV6-6	-
CATSRDTQVWLSSYEQYF	TGTGCCACCAGCAGAGATACTCAGGTCTGGTTGAGCTCCTACGAGCAGTACTTC	TRBJ2-7	-	TRBV15	once
CASSPRTGGRGTEAFF	TGTGCCAGCAGCCCAAGGACAGGGGGCCGTGGCACTGAAGCTTTCTTT	TRBJ1-1	TRBD1	TRBV7-6	once
CASTQSLGRNYGYTF	TGTGCCAGTACCCAATCGTTGGGGCGAAACTATGGCTACACCTTC	TRBJ1-2	-	TRBV19	-
CASSGYDRQFF	TGTGCCAGCAGTGGATACGATAGACAGTTCTTC	TRBJ2-1	-	TRBV2	-
CASSEVGQGASPLHF	TGCGCCAGCAGCGAAGTGGGACAGGGGGCTTCACCCCTCCACTTT	TRBJ1-6	TRBD1	TRBV4-1	few
CASSEGQEEETQYF	TGTGCCAGCAGCGAGGGACAGGAGGAAGAGACCCAGTACTTC	TRBJ2-5	TRBD1	TRBV2	-
CASSYFAGGPETQYF	TGTGCCAGCAGTTACTTCGCGGGGGGGCCGGAGACCCAGTACTTC	TRBJ2-5	TRBD2	TRBV6-5	-
CASSPDRAGANVLTF	TGTGCCAGCAGCCCGGACAGGGCTGGGGCCAACGTCCTGACTTTC	TRBJ2-6	TRBD1	TRBV6-5	-
CTSSHRQGDEKLFF	TGCACCAGCAGCCACCGACAAGGGGATGAAAAACTGTTTTTT	TRBJ1-4	-	TRBV1	-
CASSLMEGSYNEQFF	TGTGCCAGCAGCTTGATGGAGGGCTCCTACAATGAGCAGTTCTTC	TRBJ2-1	-	TRBV7-2	-
CASSVEGRQGSADTQYF	TGTGCCAGCAGCGTAGAAGGAAGGCAGGGGTCCGCAGATACGCAGTATTTT	TRBJ2-3	-	TRBV9	-
CASSLDLGILGGNSPLHF	TGTGCCAGCAGCTTAGATCTTGGTATCTTGGGGGGTAATTCACCCCTCCACTTT	TRBJ1-6	-	TRBV11-3	-
CASSSPGQDTGELFF	TGTGCCAGCAGTTCTCCGGGACAGGACACCGGGGAGCTGTTTTTT	TRBJ2-2	TRBD1	TRBV6-5	-
CASSSGTSDLNSPLHF	TGTGCCAGCAGTTCAGGGACTTCCGACCTTAATTCACCCCTCCACTTT	TRBJ1-6	-	TRBV6-5	-
CASKGTSGGAGTDTQYF	TGTGCCAGCAAGGGGACTAGCGGGGGGGCGGGCACAGATACGCAGTATTTT	TRBJ2-3	TRBD2	TRBV2	-
CASSDWGAGGQETQYF	TGTGCCAGCAGCGATTGGGGAGCGGGGGGGCAAGAGACCCAGTACTTC	TRBJ2-5	TRBD2	TRBV7-2	-
CASSQARQGQETQYF	TGCGCCAGCAGCCAAGCAAGACAGGGGCAAGAGACCCAGTACTTC	TRBJ2-5	TRBD1	TRBV4-1	-
CAAVGNTEAFF	TGTGCGGCGGTTGGGAACACTGAAGCTTTCTTT	TRBJ1-1	-	TRBV27	-
CASSLKSGSPLHF	TGTGCCAGCAGTTTAAAGTCGGGTTCACCCCTCCACTTT	TRBJ1-6	-	TRBV27	-
CASSPPGGQPQHF	TGTGCCAGCAGTCCCCCGGGAGGGCAGCCCCAGCATTTT	TRBJ1-5	-	TRBV6-5	-
CASSPLEETQYF	TGTGCCAGCAGCCCACTAGAAGAGACCCAGTACTTC	TRBJ2-5	-	TRBV7-2	few
CASGLGRGREGYTF	TGTGCTAGTGGCCTGGGCAGGGGGCGTGAAGGCTACACCTTC	TRBJ1-2	TRBD1	TRBV12-5	-
CASSAGQGGYEQYF	TGTGCCAGCAGTGCGGGACAGGGAGGCTACGAGCAGTACTTC	TRBJ2-7	TRBD1	TRBV6-5	few
CASSLGQGTYGYTF	TGTGCCAGCAGCCTTGGACAGGGGACCTATGGCTACACCTTC	TRBJ1-2	TRBD1	TRBV7-9	-
CASSFRGNPEAFF	TGTGCCAGCAGCTTCAGGGGAAACCCTGAAGCTTTCTTT	TRBJ1-1	-	TRBV7-8	-
CASSGRTGWHEQYF	TGTGCCAGCAGTGGGCGCACAGGGTGGCACGAGCAGTACTTC	TRBJ2-7	-	TRBV6-1	-
CASRGTGGDSPLHF	TGCGCCAGCAGGGGGACAGGGGGGGACTCACCCCTCCACTTT	TRBJ1-6	TRBD1	TRBV10-2	-
CASSLAGRGRGNTEAFF	TGTGCCAGCAGCTTAGCGGGAAGGGGCAGGGGGAATACTGAAGCTTTCTTT	TRBJ1-1	TRBD1	TRBV7-8	-
CASSYMRGQGRGYTF	TGTGCCAGCAGTTACATGAGGGGACAGGGAAGAGGCTACACCTTC	TRBJ1-2	TRBD1	TRBV6-6	-
CASSLRPSSGGSTDTQYF	TGTGCCAGCAGCTTAAGGCCCAGTAGCGGGGGGTCTACAGATACGCAGTATTTT	TRBJ2-3	TRBD2	TRBV7-3	-
CASSYRGGLNEKLFF	TGTGCCAGCAGTTACCGGGGGGGACTTAATGAAAAACTGTTTTTT	TRBJ1-4	-	TRBV6-5	few
CASSELGVGGTEAFF	TGTGCCAGCAGTGAGTTGGGGGTAGGGGGTACTGAAGCTTTCTTT	TRBJ1-1	-	TRBV2	-
CASSDGGGNYEQYF	TGCGCCAGCAGTGATGGCGGGGGTAACTACGAGCAGTACTTC	TRBJ2-7	TRBD2	TRBV10-1	-
CASSVAYEQYF	TGTGCCAGCAGTGTCGCCTACGAGCAGTACTTC	TRBJ2-7	-	TRBV11-2	-
CAFSSGANVLTF	TGTGCCTTCTCCTCTGGGGCCAACGTCCTGACTTTC	TRBJ2-6	-	TRBV30	-
CASSFKGQGADQPQHF	TGTGCCAGCAGTTTTAAGGGACAGGGGGCAGATCAGCCCCAGCATTTT	TRBJ1-5	TRBD1	TRBV27	once
CASSLQETRTQYF	TGTGCCAGCAGCTTACAGGAAACTCGGACCCAGTACTTC	TRBJ2-5	-	TRBV5-4	-
CASSTHQSSYEQYF	TGCGCCAGCAGCACACACCAAAGTTCCTACGAGCAGTACTTC	TRBJ2-7	-	TRBV4-1	-
CASSLEGTEGTEAFF	TGTGCCAGCAGCTTGGAGGGAACTGAGGGCACTGAAGCTTTCTTT	TRBJ1-1	-	TRBV5-8	few
CASSFTGSEKLFF	TGTGCCAGCAGCTTCACAGGGAGTGAAAAACTGTTTTTT	TRBJ1-4	-	TRBV11-2	-
CASSRLAAHSYEQYF	TGTGCCAGCAGCCGACTCGCGGCCCACTCCTACGAGCAGTACTTC	TRBJ2-7	-	TRBV7-2	-
CASSSGRGSEKLFF	TGTGCCAGCAGCTCGGGCAGGGGAAGTGAAAAACTGTTTTTT	TRBJ1-4	-	TRBV5-4	-
CASSQHGQGNEQYF	TGCGCCAGCAGCCAACACGGACAGGGTAACGAGCAGTACTTC	TRBJ2-7	TRBD1	TRBV4-3	-
CASSFAGSAREQYF	TGTGCCAGCAGCTTCGCAGGGTCCGCGAGGGAGCAGTACTTC	TRBJ2-7	-	TRBV5-8	-
CASSQTSFNEQFF	TGCGCCAGCAGCCAAACTAGCTTCAATGAGCAGTTCTTC	TRBJ2-1	-	TRBV4-1	-
CASSPARNGETQYF	TGTGCCAGCAGCCCCGCCCGGAACGGGGAGACCCAGTACTTC	TRBJ2-5	-	TRBV5-4	-
CASSFRTGQDSPLHF	TGCGCCAGCAGCTTCCGGACAGGGCAGGATTCACCCCTCCACTTT	TRBJ1-6	TRBD1	TRBV5-1	-
CATSRVDNQPQHF	TGTGCCACCAGCAGGGTAGACAATCAGCCCCAGCATTTT	TRBJ1-5	-	TRBV15	-
CAWSVGGRTEAFF	TGTGCCTGGAGTGTAGGAGGGCGTACTGAAGCTTTCTTT	TRBJ1-1	-	TRBV30	few
CASSLSHTGDSGNTIYF	TGTGCCAGCAGCTTATCCCACACCGGGGACTCTGGAAACACCATATATTTT	TRBJ1-3	-	TRBV7-2	-
CASSVGGRHTGELFF	TGTGCCAGCAGCGTAGGTGGCAGGCACACCGGGGAGCTGTTTTTT	TRBJ2-2	-	TRBV9	-